The 10 T cell receptor beta chains in this list originate from one sample, sequenced in a study of blood T cell repertoires in COVID-19. Profiled with immunoSEQ multiplex PCR; TCRdb holds only in-frame clones, not every one. The sample holds 300,000 to 350,000 clones, 88% seen once. Sequenced material: peripheral blood. The receptors were gathered from a woman aged 65 to 85 with COVID-19, enrolled during active disease.

The chain combines TRBV29-1 with TRBJ2-2; TRBD1 is a possible D gene (5 bases). Germline V gene data show CDR1 as SQVTM and CDR2 as ANQGSEA. The CDR3 covers 13 residues. Trimming took 3 bases from V and 1 from J, leaving 6 bases between them. The CDR3 region has the DNA TGCAGCGTTGACCAGGGGAACACCGGGGAGCTGTTTTTT. The encoded protein is CSVDQGNTGELFF.

The J gene is TRBJ1-2, the V gene TRBV18, with 9 positions matching TRBD1. V was clipped by 2 bases and J by 6 bases; unmatched bases: 7. The CDR3 contains 15 residues. Per germline, CDR1 KGHSH and CDR2 LQKENI. CDR3 DNA sequence: TGTGCCAGCTCACCAACAGAGACAGGGGGGGATGGCTACACCTTC. This gives the protein CASSPTETGGDGYTF.

The CDR3 DNA is TGTGCCAGCAGTGAGGGGGAGGGCCGGGAGCAGTTCTTC. This codes for CASSEGEGREQFF. This rearrangement joins TRBV2 to TRBJ2-1; 7 nucleotides align to TRBD2. Trimming cost V 3 bases and J 10 bases; bases outside gene matches: 6. Germline V gene sequence: CDR1 SNHLY, CDR2 FYNNEI. The CDR3 runs to 13 residues.

DNA of the CDR3: TGTGCCAGCAGCTTGTCTACAGGGTCCGGAAACACCATATATTTT. This translates into CASSLSTGSGNTIYF. The chain employs TRBV7-6 and TRBJ1-3, with a tentative D call TRBD1 (6 bases). CDR1 SGHVS and CDR2 FNYEAQ come from the germline V gene. V was trimmed by 3 bases and J by 4 bases, leaving 13 bases between them. The CDR3 has 15 residues.

The chain carries TRBV27 and TRBJ1-4; TRBD1 aligns across 8 bases. V shed 10 bases, J shed 6 bases, and the junction held 7 bases outside the gene matches. The CDR3 covers 13 residues. Germline V gene sequence: CDR1 MNHEY, CDR2 SMNVEV (reference sequence). The CDR3 coding sequence is TGTGCCACGAGCAGGGGGCTTGATGAAAAACTGTTTTTT. It yields the protein CATSRGLDEKLFF. The full variable domain, in which reference TRBV27 and TRBJ1-4 provide the parts outside the CDR3, is EAQVTQNPRYLITVTGKKLTVTCSQNMNHEYMSWYRQDPGLGLRQIYYSMNVEVTDKGDVPEGYKVSRKEKRNFPLILESPSPNQTSLYFCATSRGLDEKLFFGSGTQLSVL.

This chain connects TRBV4-1 to TRBJ1-2; no firm D call. The length of the CDR3 is 14 residues. Germline CDR1 reads MGHRA; CDR2 reads YSYEKL. V was clipped by 2 bases and J by 4 bases, with 11 bases between them. This CDR3 is CASSQPDTSYGYTF. The CDR3 nucleotides read TGCGCCAGCAGCCAACCTGACACTAGCTATGGCTACACCTTC.

The V gene is TRBV18, the J gene TRBJ2-2; 7 bases match TRBD2. J was trimmed by 0 bases and V by 3 bases; bases with no gene match: 16. Germline V gives CDR1 KGHSH, CDR2 LQKENI. The CDR3 spans 20 residues. The CDR3 protein is CASSPYLDFGGYSNTGELFF. The DNA of the CDR3 is TGTGCCAGCTCACCCTACCTCGATTTCGGGGGGTACTCGAACACCGGGGAGCTGTTTTTT.

V gene TRBV18 combines with J gene TRBJ2-7; D uncertain. Trimming removed 2 bases from V and 0 bases from J, with 8 bases in between. This CDR3 has 14 amino acids. From germline, CDR1 is KGHSH and CDR2 LQKENI. CDR3 sequence: CASSPSTASYEQYF. The CDR3, as DNA: TGTGCCAGCTCACCAAGTACAGCCTCCTACGAGCAGTACTTC.

The table lists this clone with a few counts. V is TRBV6-2 or TRBV6-3 and J is TRBJ1-1; D might be TRBD1 (6 bases). In germline, CDR1 is MNHEY, CDR2 SVGEGT. CDR3 size: 13 residues. V was shortened by 0 bases and J by 4 bases, with 6 bases between the two germline ends. The CDR3 here is CASSYSGGTEAFF. In DNA form, the CDR3 reads TGTGCCAGCAGTTACTCAGGGGGCACTGAAGCTTTCTTT.

This clone was picked up one time. This chain connects TRBV3-1 (or the pseudogene TRBV3-2) to TRBJ2-3; maybe TRBD2 (5 bases). The CDR3 consists of 16 residues. CDR1 and CDR2 (germline): LGHDT, YNNKEL (reference sequence). V was cut by 0 bases and J by 0 bases, with 10 bases left in between. In nucleotides, the CDR3 is TGTGCCAGCAGCCAAGACGGCGGACTCAGCACAGATACGCAGTATTTT. Amino acid sequence: CASSQDGGLSTDTQYF.